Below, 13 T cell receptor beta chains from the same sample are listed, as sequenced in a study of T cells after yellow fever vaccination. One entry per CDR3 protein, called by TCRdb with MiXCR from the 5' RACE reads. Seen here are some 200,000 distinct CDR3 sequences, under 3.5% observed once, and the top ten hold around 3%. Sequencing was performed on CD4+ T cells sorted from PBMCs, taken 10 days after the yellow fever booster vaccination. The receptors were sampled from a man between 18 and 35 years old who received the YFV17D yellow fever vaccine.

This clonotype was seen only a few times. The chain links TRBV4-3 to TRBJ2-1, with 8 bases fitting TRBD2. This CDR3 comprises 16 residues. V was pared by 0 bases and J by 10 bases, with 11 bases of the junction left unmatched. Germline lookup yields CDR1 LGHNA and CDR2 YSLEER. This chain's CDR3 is CASSQDVTGGHREQFF. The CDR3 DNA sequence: TGCGCCAGCAGCCAAGATGTTACGGGGGGGCATAGGGAGCAGTTCTTC.

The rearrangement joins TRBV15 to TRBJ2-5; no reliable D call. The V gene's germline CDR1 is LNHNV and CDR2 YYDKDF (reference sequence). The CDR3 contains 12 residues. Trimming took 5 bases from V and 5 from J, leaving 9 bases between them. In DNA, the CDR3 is TGTGCCACCAGCGGCCAAGGGGAGACCCAGTACTTC. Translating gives CATSGQGETQYF.

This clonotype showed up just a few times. The CDR3 DNA follows: TGCGCCAGCAGCCAAGATTTGGGGACACAGCATAGGGGGGCTGAAGCTTTCTTT. Protein sequence: CASSQDLGTQHRGAEAFF. The J gene is TRBJ1-1, the V gene TRBV4-1; possibly TRBD1 for D (6 bases). V was cut by 0 bases and J by 6 bases, with 23 bases left in between. The V gene's germline CDR1 is MGHRA and CDR2 YSYEKL. This CDR3 spans 18 amino acids.

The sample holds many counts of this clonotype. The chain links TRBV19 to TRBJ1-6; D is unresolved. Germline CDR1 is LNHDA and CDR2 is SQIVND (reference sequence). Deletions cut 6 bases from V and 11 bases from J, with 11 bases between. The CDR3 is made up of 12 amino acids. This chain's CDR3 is CASSSQDAPLHF. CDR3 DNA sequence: TGTGCCAGTAGCTCGCAAGATGCACCCCTCCACTTT.

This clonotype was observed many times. Here the CDR3 reads CASGPGTANLGTQYF. Here the CDR3 DNA reads TGTGCTAGTGGTCCCGGGACTGCCAACCTCGGTACGCAGTATTTT. This chain joins TRBV12-5 and TRBJ2-3; perhaps TRBD2 as D (6 bases). The germline gives CDR1 LGHNT, CDR2 FRNRAP. V was trimmed by 5 bases and J by 8 bases, leaving 20 bases between them. CDR3 length: 15 amino acids. Variable domain in full (rest from reference TRBV12-5 and TRBJ2-3): DARVTQTPRHKVTEMGQEVTMRCQPILGHNTVFWYRQTMMQGLELLAYFRNRAPLDDSGMPKDRFSAEMPDATLATLKIQPSEPRDSAVYFCASGPGTANLGTQYFGPGTRLTVL.

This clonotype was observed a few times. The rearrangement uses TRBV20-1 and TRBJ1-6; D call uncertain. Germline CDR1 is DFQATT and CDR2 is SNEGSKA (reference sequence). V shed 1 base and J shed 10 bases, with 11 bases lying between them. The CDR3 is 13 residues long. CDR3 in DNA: TGCAGTGCTAGAGGGCCAGGAGGATCACCCCTCCACTTT. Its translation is CSARGPGGSPLHF.

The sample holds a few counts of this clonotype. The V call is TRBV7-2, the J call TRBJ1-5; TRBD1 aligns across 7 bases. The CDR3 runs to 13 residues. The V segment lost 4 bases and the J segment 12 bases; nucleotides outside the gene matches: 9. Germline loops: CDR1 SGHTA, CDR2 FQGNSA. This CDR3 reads CASSSRQGQCQHF. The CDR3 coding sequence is TGTGCCAGCAGCTCCCGACAGGGCCAGTGCCAGCATTTT.

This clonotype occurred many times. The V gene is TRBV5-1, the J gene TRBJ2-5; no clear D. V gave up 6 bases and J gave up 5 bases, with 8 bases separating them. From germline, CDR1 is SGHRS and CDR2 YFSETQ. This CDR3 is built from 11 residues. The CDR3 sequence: CASKDMETQYF. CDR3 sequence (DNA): TGCGCCAGCAAGGATATGGAGACCCAGTACTTC.

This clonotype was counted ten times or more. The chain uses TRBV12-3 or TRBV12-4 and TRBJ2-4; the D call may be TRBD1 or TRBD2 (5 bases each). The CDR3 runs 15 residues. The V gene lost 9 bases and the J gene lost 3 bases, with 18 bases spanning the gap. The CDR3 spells CASNGGWVGKNIQYF. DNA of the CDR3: TGTGCCAGTAATGGGGGATGGGTGGGCAAAAACATTCAGTACTTC.

CDR3 sequence (DNA): TGCGCCAGCAGTGGGGGTACGGGCGGCGAGCAGTACGTC. Amino acid sequence: CASSGGTGGEQYV. This chain links TRBV10-2 with TRBJ2-7; D not resolved. Looked up from germline, CDR1 is WSHSY and CDR2 is SAAADI. The V gene lost 4 bases and the J gene lost 6 bases, with 13 bases spanning the gap. The CDR3 totals 13 residues.

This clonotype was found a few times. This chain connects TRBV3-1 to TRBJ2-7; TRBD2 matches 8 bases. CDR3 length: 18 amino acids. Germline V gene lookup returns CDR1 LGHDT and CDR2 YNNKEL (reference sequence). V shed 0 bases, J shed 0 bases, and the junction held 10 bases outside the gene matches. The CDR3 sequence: CASSQEAGGRTTSYEQYF. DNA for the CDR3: TGTGCCAGCAGCCAAGAGGCGGGGGGACGAACCACCTCCTACGAGCAGTACTTC.

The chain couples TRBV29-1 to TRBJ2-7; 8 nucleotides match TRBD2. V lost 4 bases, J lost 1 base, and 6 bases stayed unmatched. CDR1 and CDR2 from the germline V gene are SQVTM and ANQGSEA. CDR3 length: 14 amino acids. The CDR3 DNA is TGCAGCGTTGGTCTAGCGGGTAGATCCTACGAGCAGTACTTC. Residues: CSVGLAGRSYEQYF.

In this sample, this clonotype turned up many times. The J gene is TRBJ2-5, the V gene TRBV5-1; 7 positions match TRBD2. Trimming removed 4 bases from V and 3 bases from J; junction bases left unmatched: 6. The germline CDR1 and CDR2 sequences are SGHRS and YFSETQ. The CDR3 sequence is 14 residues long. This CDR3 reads CASSPGGTEETQYF. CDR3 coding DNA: TGCGCCAGCAGCCCGGGGGGAACGGAAGAGACCCAGTACTTC.